The rows below give T cell receptor beta chains drawn from one sample of a study of blood T cell repertoires in COVID-19. Profiled with immunoSEQ multiplex PCR; TCRdb holds only in-frame clones, not every one. This table holds some 200,000 clones, approximately 78% found once. Material for sequencing was peripheral blood. The receptors here all came from a woman aged 40 to 55 with acute or convalescent COVID-19. CDR3s include the opening cysteine and the closing phenylalanine or tryptophan. The order of the fields is J gene, CDR3 length, clone size, V gene, D gene, CDR3 protein, CDR3 DNA. The D gene is left open where the match is weak. The size entry is marked missing in some rows and otherwise reads once, few, many or a size class.

J: TRBJ2-7
length: 14
size: -
V: TRBV24-1
D: -
CDR3: CATSAPRGRREQYF
DNA: TGTGCCACCAGTGCTCCCCGAGGGAGGCGCGAGCAGTACTTC

J: TRBJ1-4
length: 14
size: -
V: TRBV5-1
D: -
CDR3: CASRAQEVNEKLFF
DNA: TGCGCCAGCAGGGCCCAGGAAGTTAATGAAAAACTGTTTTTT

J: TRBJ1-4
length: 14
size: -
V: TRBV9
D: -
CDR3: CASSSESSNEKLFF
DNA: TGTGCCAGCAGCTCGGAGTCCTCTAATGAAAAACTGTTTTTT

J: TRBJ1-1
length: 16
size: -
V: TRBV4-1
D: -
CDR3: CASSQAGHFMNTEAFF
DNA: TGCGCCAGCAGCCAAGCGGGACACTTCATGAACACTGAAGCTTTCTTT

J: TRBJ2-2
length: 15
size: -
V: TRBV11-2
D: -
CDR3: CASSLRGDNTGELFF
DNA: TGTGCCAGCAGCTTACGGGGAGACAACACCGGGGAGCTGTTTTTT

J: TRBJ2-4
length: 11
size: -
V: TRBV20-1
D: -
CDR3: CSARGENIQYF
DNA: TGCAGTGCTAGAGGCGAGAACATTCAGTACTTC

J: TRBJ2-2
length: 13
size: few
V: TRBV11-2
D: -
CDR3: CASSLRGTGELFF
DNA: TGTGCCAGCAGCTTGAGGGGGACCGGGGAGCTGTTTTTT

J: TRBJ2-1
length: 23
size: -
V: TRBV1
D: -
CDR3: CTSSQDATSGTSGGATGYNEQFF
DNA: TGCACCAGCAGCCAAGACGCCACCTCCGGGACTAGCGGGGGGGCCACCGGGTACAATGAGCAGTTCTTC

J: TRBJ2-1
length: 15
size: -
V: TRBV25-1
D: -
CDR3: CASSDARGSYNEQFF
DNA: TGTGCCAGCAGTGATGCCAGGGGCTCCTACAATGAGCAGTTCTTC

J: TRBJ1-3
length: 16
size: few
V: TRBV9
D: -
CDR3: CASSVAAEGSGNTIYF
DNA: TGTGCCAGCAGCGTAGCAGCGGAGGGTAGTGGAAACACCATATATTTT

J: TRBJ2-1
length: 15
size: -
V: TRBV6-2/TRBV6-3
D: TRBD1
CDR3: CASSYSGQRYNEQFF
DNA: TGTGCCAGCAGTTACTCGGGACAGAGGTACAATGAGCAGTTCTTC

J: TRBJ2-5
length: 14
size: -
V: TRBV9
D: -
CDR3: CASSVGTTQETQYF
DNA: TGTGCCAGCAGCGTAGGGACTACCCAAGAGACCCAGTACTTC

J: TRBJ2-7
length: 13
size: -
V: TRBV4-3
D: -
CDR3: CASSQDGPGEQYF
DNA: TGCGCCAGCAGCCAAGACGGACCGGGGGAGCAGTACTTC

J: TRBJ1-4
length: 13
size: -
V: TRBV27
D: TRBD1
CDR3: CASRGTANEKLFF
DNA: TGTGCCAGCAGGGGGACAGCTAATGAAAAACTGTTTTTT

J: TRBJ1-1
length: 15
size: -
V: TRBV6-5
D: -
CDR3: CASSMNYEGDTEAFF
DNA: TGTGCCAGCAGTATGAACTACGAAGGGGACACTGAAGCTTTCTTT

J: TRBJ2-7
length: 11
size: once
V: TRBV30
D: -
CDR3: CAWSVREEQYF
DNA: TGTGCCTGGAGTGTACGGGAAGAGCAGTACTTC

J: TRBJ2-1
length: 16
size: many
V: TRBV14
D: -
CDR3: CASSQDSVLHYNEQFF
DNA: TGTGCCAGCAGCCAAGATAGTGTTCTCCACTACAATGAGCAGTTCTTC

J: TRBJ2-3
length: 15
size: -
V: TRBV2
D: -
CDR3: CASSERGGAFETQYF
DNA: TGTGCCAGCAGTGAGAGAGGGGGGGCCTTTGAGACGCAGTATTTT

J: TRBJ1-6
length: 16
size: -
V: TRBV27
D: -
CDR3: CASSSLTNLGISPLHF
DNA: TGTGCCAGCAGTTCTTTGACTAACCTCGGAATTTCACCCCTCCACTTT

J: TRBJ2-1
length: 13
size: -
V: TRBV3-1/TRBV3-2
D: -
CDR3: CASSQDVNNEQFF
DNA: TGTGCCAGCAGCCAAGATGTAAACAATGAGCAGTTCTTC

J: TRBJ2-7
length: 14
size: -
V: TRBV6-1
D: TRBD1
CDR3: CASSERTGGGEQYF
DNA: TGTGCCAGCAGTGAAAGGACAGGGGGCGGGGAGCAGTACTTC

J: TRBJ1-5
length: 15
size: many
V: TRBV9
D: -
CDR3: CASSVGEYSNQPQHF
DNA: TGTGCCAGCAGCGTAGGGGAGTATAGCAATCAGCCCCAGCATTTT

J: TRBJ2-4
length: 16
size: -
V: TRBV4-1
D: TRBD2
CDR3: CASSQDIGLERNIQYF
DNA: TGCGCCAGCAGCCAAGATATCGGACTAGAGAGAAACATTCAGTACTTC

J: TRBJ1-5
length: 14
size: -
V: TRBV7-2
D: -
CDR3: CASSGGAYNQPQHF
DNA: TGTGCCAGCAGTGGGGGGGCCTACAATCAGCCCCAGCATTTT

J: TRBJ2-7
length: 15
size: -
V: TRBV27
D: -
CDR3: CASSLAGPSSYEQYF
DNA: TGTGCCAGCAGTTTAGCGGGACCGAGCTCCTACGAGCAGTACTTC

J: TRBJ1-2
length: 13
size: -
V: TRBV11-2
D: -
CDR3: CASSSRFGDGYTF
DNA: TGTGCCAGCAGCTCCCGATTCGGGGATGGCTACACCTTC

J: TRBJ2-1
length: 15
size: -
V: TRBV6-2/TRBV6-3
D: -
CDR3: CASSYSASGNNEQFF
DNA: TGTGCCAGCAGTTACTCGGCGTCGGGGAACAATGAGCAGTTCTTC

J: TRBJ2-7
length: 12
size: -
V: TRBV29-1
D: -
CDR3: CSVGTVDYEQYF
DNA: TGCAGCGTTGGGACAGTGGACTACGAGCAGTACTTC

J: TRBJ2-1
length: 10
size: -
V: TRBV19
D: -
CDR3: CATRGNEQFF
DNA: TGTGCCACAAGGGGTAATGAGCAGTTCTTC

J: TRBJ2-1
length: 16
size: -
V: TRBV6-4
D: TRBD2
CDR3: CASSDSWGGSYNEQFF
DNA: TGTGCCAGCAGTGACTCGTGGGGAGGGTCCTACAATGAGCAGTTCTTC

J: TRBJ2-7
length: 14
size: -
V: TRBV9
D: -
CDR3: CASSASGTPYEQYF
DNA: TGTGCCAGCAGCGCCTCCGGGACTCCCTACGAGCAGTACTTC

J: TRBJ2-7
length: 12
size: -
V: TRBV28
D: -
CDR3: CASSRIYYEQYF
DNA: TGTGCCAGCAGTCGCATCTACTACGAGCAGTACTTC

J: TRBJ1-1
length: 16
size: -
V: TRBV5-6
D: TRBD1
CDR3: CASSLGGPTGDTEAFF
DNA: TGTGCCAGCAGCTTGGGGGGGCCGACAGGGGACACTGAAGCTTTCTTT

J: TRBJ2-7
length: 12
size: -
V: TRBV30
D: -
CDR3: CAVRDRHYEQYF
DNA: TGTGCCGTCCGGGATAGACATTACGAGCAGTACTTC

J: TRBJ1-6
length: 13
size: -
V: TRBV6-5
D: TRBD1
CDR3: CASQQGAVQPLHF
DNA: TGTGCCAGTCAACAGGGGGCTGTCCAACCCCTCCACTTT

J: TRBJ2-1
length: 15
size: -
V: TRBV24-1
D: -
CDR3: CATSDSKRVDNEQFF
DNA: TGTGCCACCAGTGATTCTAAGCGGGTAGACAATGAGCAGTTCTTC

J: TRBJ1-5
length: 14
size: -
V: TRBV6-1
D: -
CDR3: CASSEFPGVQPQHF
DNA: TGTGCCAGCAGTGAATTTCCAGGGGTACAGCCCCAGCATTTT

J: TRBJ2-1
length: 14
size: once
V: TRBV11-3
D: -
CDR3: CASSLNPGYGEQFF
DNA: TGTGCCAGCAGCTTAAATCCCGGGTATGGAGAGCAGTTCTTC

J: TRBJ2-7
length: 14
size: -
V: TRBV18
D: -
CDR3: CASSPRLETYEQYF
DNA: TGTGCCAGCTCACCACGCCTAGAGACGTACGAGCAGTACTTC

J: TRBJ1-5
length: 16
size: -
V: TRBV6-4
D: -
CDR3: CASSDEEGRWNQPQHF
DNA: TGTGCCAGCAGTGACGAAGAGGGTAGGTGGAATCAGCCCCAGCATTTT

J: TRBJ2-3
length: 15
size: once
V: TRBV4-3
D: -
CDR3: CASSQDRGDGDTQYF
DNA: TGCGCCAGCAGCCAAGATCGCGGGGACGGGGATACGCAGTATTTT

J: TRBJ2-4
length: 12
size: -
V: TRBV19
D: -
CDR3: CASSMRTGWRYF
DNA: TGTGCCAGTAGTATGAGGACTGGTTGGAGGTACTTC

J: TRBJ2-3
length: 16
size: -
V: TRBV13
D: TRBD2
CDR3: CASSLGTSGGTDTQYF
DNA: TGTGCCAGCAGCTTAGGGACTAGCGGGGGCACAGATACGCAGTATTTT

J: TRBJ1-1
length: 15
size: -
V: TRBV5-6
D: TRBD1
CDR3: CASSFRTGAGTEAFF
DNA: TGTGCCAGCAGCTTTAGAACAGGGGCTGGCACTGAAGCTTTCTTT

J: TRBJ1-1
length: 12
size: -
V: TRBV29-1
D: TRBD1
CDR3: CSVDRGLDEAFF
DNA: TGCAGCGTTGACAGGGGGCTCGATGAAGCTTTCTTT

J: TRBJ1-6
length: 13
size: -
V: TRBV27
D: -
CDR3: CASRVVYNSPLHF
DNA: TGTGCCAGCCGGGTTGTTTATAATTCACCCCTCCACTTT

J: TRBJ1-4
length: 17
size: -
V: TRBV7-2
D: TRBD1
CDR3: CASSLVATGKTNEKLFF
DNA: TGTGCCAGCAGCTTAGTAGCGACAGGGAAAACTAATGAAAAACTGTTTTTT

J: TRBJ1-1
length: 15
size: -
V: TRBV3-1/TRBV3-2
D: -
CDR3: CASTRSRGGGTEAFF
DNA: TGTGCCAGCACTCGGTCACGAGGGGGGGGCACTGAAGCTTTCTTT

J: TRBJ2-2
length: 14
size: -
V: TRBV5-1
D: TRBD1
CDR3: CASTTGEWSGELFF
DNA: TGCGCCAGCACCACAGGGGAGTGGTCCGGGGAGCTGTTTTTT

J: TRBJ2-5
length: 14
size: -
V: TRBV14
D: -
CDR3: CASSQTATWETQYF
DNA: TGTGCCAGCAGCCAGACAGCTACCTGGGAGACCCAGTACTTC

J: TRBJ2-2
length: 15
size: few
V: TRBV3-1/TRBV3-2
D: TRBD2
CDR3: CASSPLAGGPGELFF
DNA: TGTGCCAGCAGTCCCCTAGCGGGGGGACCCGGGGAGCTGTTTTTT

J: TRBJ1-2
length: 14
size: -
V: TRBV6-4
D: TRBD1
CDR3: CASRRQGAIGGYTF
DNA: TGTGCCAGCAGACGACAGGGGGCGATCGGCGGCTACACCTTC

J: TRBJ2-3
length: 16
size: -
V: TRBV24-1
D: TRBD2
CDR3: CATSDLRREDTDTQYF
DNA: TGTGCCACCAGTGACCTGAGGCGGGAGGACACAGATACGCAGTATTTT

J: TRBJ1-4
length: 14
size: -
V: TRBV30
D: -
CDR3: CAWSVGGANEKLFF
DNA: TGTGCCTGGAGTGTTGGGGGGGCGAATGAAAAACTGTTTTTT

J: TRBJ2-1
length: 16
size: -
V: TRBV27
D: TRBD2
CDR3: CASISLLAGVRNEQFF
DNA: TGTGCCAGCATCTCCCTACTAGCGGGAGTCAGGAATGAGCAGTTCTTC

J: TRBJ1-6
length: 13
size: -
V: TRBV5-6
D: -
CDR3: CASSFRGSSPLHF
DNA: TGTGCCAGCAGCTTCAGGGGAAGTTCACCCCTCCACTTT

J: TRBJ1-1
length: 12
size: -
V: TRBV7-8
D: -
CDR3: CASSLTGTEAFF
DNA: TGTGCCAGCAGCCTCACCGGCACTGAAGCTTTCTTT

J: TRBJ2-3
length: 18
size: few
V: TRBV5-1
D: TRBD2
CDR3: CASSLGASGGANTDTQYF
DNA: TGCGCCAGCAGCTTGGGAGCTAGCGGGGGGGCCAACACAGATACGCAGTATTTT